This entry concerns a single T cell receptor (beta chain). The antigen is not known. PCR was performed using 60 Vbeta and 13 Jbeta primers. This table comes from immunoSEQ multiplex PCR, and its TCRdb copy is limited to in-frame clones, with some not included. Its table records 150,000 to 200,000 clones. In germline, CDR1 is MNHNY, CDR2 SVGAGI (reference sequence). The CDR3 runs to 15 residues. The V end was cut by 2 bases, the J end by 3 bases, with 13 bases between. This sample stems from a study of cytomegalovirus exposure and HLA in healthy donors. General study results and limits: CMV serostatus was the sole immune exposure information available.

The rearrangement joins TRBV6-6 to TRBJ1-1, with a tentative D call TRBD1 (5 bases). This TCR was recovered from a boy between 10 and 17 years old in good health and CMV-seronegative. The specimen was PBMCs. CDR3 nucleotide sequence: TGTGCCAGCAGTTACAGAAGTCGGGGGTACACTGAAGCTTTCTTT. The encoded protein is CASSYRSRGYTEAFF.